The clone carrying this T cell receptor (beta chain) was counted a few times. Its target is not known. These data belong to a study of T cell responses to AZD1222 COVID-19 vaccine. CDR1 is LGHDT and CDR2 is YNNKEL in the germline V gene (reference sequence). The CDR3 is made up of 13 amino acids. With 5 bases removed from V and 2 bases from J, the gap between germline ends came to 10 bases. Overall study findings and caveats: Spike-specific TCR repertoires showed rising breadth and depth after two AZD1222 doses. Donors, mostly white British, included more females; clonal diversity was possibly underestimated. Repertoire sampling occurred only after the peak T cell response.

Clones were read by immunoSEQ multiplex PCR, and TCRdb kept only the in-frame ones, dropping some. The repertoire consists of about 82,000 clones, with around 87% occurring once and the leading ten covering roughly 18%. The sequencing here drew on peripheral blood, taken 28 days after the second AZD1222 dose. The source is an adult who received the AZD1222 COVID-19 vaccine. The V call is TRBV3-1 (or the pseudogene TRBV3-2), the J call TRBJ2-7; no clear D. The CDR3 nucleotides are TGTGCCAGCAGCTTGACAAATACCTACGAGCAGTACTTC. Protein: CASSLTNTYEQYF.